This TCR beta chain was documented in a study of neurological immune-mediated disorders (dated by TCRdb to about 2019). For the study in its entirety: Among the approximately 34 multiple sclerosis patients, approximately 30 had relapsing-remitting MS and 3 had secondary progressive MS. Using UMI-based sequencing, the study compared peripheral blood TCR-beta repertoires from patients with HTLV-I-associated myelopathy (HAM/TSP), patients with multiple sclerosis, and healthy controls. Longitudinal samples, technical triplicates and paired sorted CD4+ and CD8+ T-cell subsets, alongside PBMC samples, were included among the roughly 100 TCR-beta libraries. The cohort comprised approximately 67 subjects: roughly 14 HAM/TSP patients, approximately 34 multiple sclerosis patients and 20 healthy controls.

V ends up 6 bases short and J 6 bases short, with an unmatched junction base count of 3. From cysteine to phenylalanine, the CDR3 is 12 amino acids long. Just the 36-base CDR3 DNA is kept, in frame starting at base 1. Based on the germline V gene, the CDR1 and CDR2 sequences are SQVTM and ANQGSEA. To synthesize cDNA, template-switch 5'RACE was performed with a primer carrying a 10-nucleotide random unique molecular identifier so that each TCR transcript was tagged. Each sequencing run produced over 200 million TCR-beta sequences covering 15-18 subjects. Total RNA was extracted with the RNeasy kit. The KAPA Real-time Library Amplification kit was used to amplify TCR-beta VDJ regions with primers for the TCR constant region and the 5'RACE anchor. Sample indexes and Illumina adaptors were added in a first PCR, and a second PCR then increased library yield. After purification with Ampure beads, the TCR product of roughly 650 bp was size-selected on a 2% E-gel SizeSelection system. Before pooling, library quality was assessed on a Bioanalyzer, concentration was determined with Qubit, and library quantification was performed with the Kapa Library Quantification kit. An Illumina HiSeq 2500 sequenced the libraries paired-end 2 x 150 bp. To increase sequence diversity, about 23-30% phiX was spiked into each library pool. As for the original processing: The UMI-based MiGEC pipeline processed quality-filtered reads and removed over 75% of raw TCR sequences during error correction. IMGT germline references were used for aligning VDJ genes, and each clonotype was defined as a unique CDR3 amino acid sequence together with its V-J genes. VDJtools evaluated clonal expansion, Shannon diversity and CDR3 relatedness (CalcPairwiseDistances, ClusterSamples); CLCbio workbench built phylogenetic trees. Clones with at least 8 unique UMIs were defined as expanded, with this threshold being based on coefficient-of-variation modelling across technical triplicates. In TCRdb, the public reads were trimmed at Q25 with fastp and aligned with MiXCR, with productive beta chains retained. Rows are combined by CDR3 protein, so each entry shows the most common genes and DNA. TCRdb's processing, not the study's, gives the V and J calls here. The sample table records fewer than 80,000 distinct CDR3 sequences; roughly 5.6% of these occur just once. Over 2.5% of the sample comes from the top ten.

Unsorted PBMC libraries were generated from 2 million PBMCs stored in RNAlater at -80 °C until RNA extraction. The multiple sclerosis patients were enrolled in a US clinical protocol that evaluated disease progression with magnetic resonance imaging. Peripheral blood was subjected to Ficoll-Hypaque density gradient centrifugation to isolate PBMCs, which were then cryopreserved in liquid nitrogen. Broader findings and caveats from the paper: TCR clonal expansion was highest in HAM/TSP patients and lowest in MS patients, with MS patients falling below even healthy controls. Across subjects, expanded clones never shared an identical CDR3 amino acid sequence, which suggests that the TCR-beta repertoires in every group were private. No clinical or MRI features were associated with the MS cluster, and the authors said that larger cohorts are needed. Repertoires from 18 of 34 MS patients were grouped by phylogenetic analysis into a cluster of related CDR3 sequences, suggesting a possible repertoire-level signature.

This clonotype has at least ten counts. What antigen it recognizes has not been identified. The input lacks base qualities; no much larger clone sits a single base away. This TCR was recovered from a woman in her 30s with multiple sclerosis. Material: PBMCs. The sequence links TRBV29-1 to TRBJ2-2; 8 junctional bases match TRBD1. The DNA is TGCAGCGTCTTACAGGGGGCCGGGGAGCTGTTTTTT. Its protein is CSVLQGAGELFF.